The subject of this entry is one T cell receptor beta chain. Its antigen is unknown. A junction end diverges from the germline sequence, so it may reflect a read error. Together with a sample-barcoded 5' primer, a J-beta primer mix was included in a second PCR lasting about 6 to 11 cycles. TCRdb ran MiXCR on the 5' RACE reads and lists one entry per CDR3 protein. Of about 930,000 distinct CDR3 sequences in the sample, roughly 28% were seen once. The CDR3 spans 16 residues. The germline V gene has CDR1 SSHAT and CDR2 FNYEAQ (reference sequence). This specimen belongs to a study of blood T cells in healthy people across ages. Findings and limits, study-wide: In older individuals, TCR beta diversity per million T cells was lower, falling roughly linearly with age. Researchers said unsorted PBMCs prevented a conclusive naive versus antigen-experienced comparison. Long-lived and aged donors differed, with more naive CD4+ cells and higher diversity in the long-lived.

This sample also belongs to another study, concerning T cells of mothers and their children. This second study says: Samples were provided by three healthy Caucasian mothers and their six children.

The sequenced sample was blood. This TCR was sampled from a woman aged 40 to 50 in good health. The J gene is TRBJ2-5, the V gene TRBV7-7; 7 bases fit TRBD2. The CDR3 loop is CASSLNSGSGGETQYF. CDR3 sequence (DNA): TGTGCTAGCAGCCTAAATAGCGGGTCTGGAGGTGAGACCCAGTACTTC.